The 30 T cell receptor beta chains below all came from one sample that was sequenced in a study of shared clonotypes between healthy human individuals. Profiling relied on immunoSEQ multiplex PCR, and the TCRdb table lists in-frame clones only, not all of them. The sample has about 2.3 million clones, around 92% seen once. The sequenced sample consisted of naive CD4+ T cells from PBMCs. Described subset: CD45RA+ positively selected. Receptors originate from a young man in good health. Some clones in this sample may be carry-over from other donors' samples.

The sample holds a few counts of this clone. The chain has TRBV7-3 and TRBJ1-2, with TRBD1 matching over 8 bases. Germline assignment: CDR1 SGHTA and CDR2 FQGTGA. The CDR3 has 14 amino acids. The J segment lost 8 bases and the V segment lost 2 bases, leaving 7 bases of the junction unmatched. The CDR3 loop is CASSLSPTGEGYTF. The CDR3 DNA reads TGTGCCAGCAGCTTATCCCCGACAGGGGAAGGCTACACCTTC.

The CDR3 here is CASSLGAGAFSFTDTQYF. CDR3 nucleotides: TGCGCCAGCAGCTTGGGAGCGGGAGCCTTCTCTTTCACAGATACGCAGTATTTT. J is TRBJ2-3 and V is TRBV5-1; TRBD2 aligns across 8 bases. This CDR3 comprises 18 residues. The V gene end was trimmed by 0 bases and the J gene end by 2 bases; junction bases not matched to a gene: 11. The germline CDR1 and CDR2 sequences are SGHRS and YFSETQ.

The rearrangement joins TRBV6-5 to TRBJ1-5, with a weak D call TRBD1 (5 bases). This CDR3 is built from 13 residues. V lost 6 bases and J lost 4, with 10 bases in between. The V gene's germline CDR1 is MNHEY and CDR2 SVGAGI. CDR3 residues: CASRRQQNQPQHF. CDR3 coding DNA: TGTGCCAGCAGAAGACAGCAAAATCAGCCCCAGCATTTT.

This chain connects TRBV30 to TRBJ1-3, with 7 bases identical to TRBD1. Germline V lookup: CDR1 GTSNPN, CDR2 SVGIG (reference sequence). The trim removed 0 bases at V and 4 bases at J, leaving 3 bases unmatched. This CDR3 region has 14 residues. CDR3 sequence reads: CAWSVGTVGNTIYF. The CDR3 region has the DNA TGTGCCTGGAGTGTAGGGACAGTGGGAAACACCATATATTTT.

This clone was observed a single time. The chain has TRBV28 and TRBJ1-2; perhaps TRBD1 as D (5 bases). This CDR3 region has 10 residues. Between the trimmed V and J ends, which lost 10 bases and 8 bases, there was a span of 11 bases. The germline V gene has CDR1 MDHEN and CDR2 SYDVKM. CDR3 protein: CATIRGGYTF. The CDR3 DNA reads as TGTGCCACTATACGGGGCGGCTACACCTTC.

The chain combines TRBV7-9 with TRBJ2-7; no clear D gene. The V end was cut by 3 bases, the J end by 5 bases, with 17 bases between. The CDR3 has 15 amino acids. In germline, CDR1 is SEHNR, CDR2 FQNEAQ (reference sequence). The CDR3 DNA reads TGTGCCAGCAGCTTCTATTCCGCCAAGGCCGACGAGCAGTACTTC. It is translated as CASSFYSAKADEQYF.

The CDR3 sequence is CASSPLRGFRDEQYF. In nucleotides, the CDR3 is TGTGCCAGCTCACCCCTACGGGGGTTTCGGGACGAGCAGTACTTC. V is TRBV18 and J is TRBJ2-7; maybe TRBD2 (6 bases). CDR1 and CDR2 (germline): KGHSH, LQKENI. The V and J ends lost 3 bases and 5 bases respectively, with 17 bases between them. There are 15 residues in the CDR3. Based on the CDR3 plus reference TRBV18 and TRBJ2-7, the full variable domain is NAGVMQNPRHLVRRRGQEARLRCSPMKGHSHVYWYRQLPEEGLKFMVYLQKENIIDESGMPKERFSAEFPKEGPSILRIQQVVRGDSAAYFCASSPLRGFRDEQYFGPGTRLTVT.

The chain is built from TRBV21-1 and TRBJ2-5. TRBV21-1 constitutes a pseudogene. CDR3 length: 11 amino acids. CDR3 in amino acids: CARKEKETQYF. The DNA of the CDR3 is TGTGCCAGGAAAGAAAAAGAGACCCAGTACTTC.

The chain carries TRBV2 and TRBJ2-2; either TRBD1 or TRBD2 may fit D (5 bases each). The ends were cut back, 8 bases at V and 7 bases at J, with 17 bases in the middle. The CDR3 totals 14 residues. Per germline, CDR1 SNHLY and CDR2 FYNNEI. The DNA for the CDR3 is TGTGCCAGCGGCCGGGGCCTCCTAAACGGGGAGCTGTTTTTT. This gives the protein CASGRGLLNGELFF.

The rearrangement links TRBV7-8 to TRBJ1-4; D uncertain. The CDR3 consists of 13 residues. Trimming stripped 5 bases from V and 7 bases from J, with 11 bases between. Germline V gene sequence: CDR1 SGHVS, CDR2 FQNEAQ. The CDR3 region has the DNA TGTGCCAGCAGCCCGGTCCCGCGTGAAAAACTGTTTTTT. Translating gives CASSPVPREKLFF.

V gene TRBV30 combines with J gene TRBJ1-5; D gene uncertain. The CDR3 loop spans 16 amino acids. Trimming cost V 1 base and J 0 bases, with 13 bases left between them. Germline V gene data show CDR1 as GTSNPN and CDR2 as SVGIG (reference sequence). CDR3 coding DNA: TGTGCCTGGAGTGGTTATGGATCCTATAGCAATCAGCCCCAGCATTTT. Amino acids: CAWSGYGSYSNQPQHF.

This clone has only one observation. This chain links TRBV7-6 with TRBJ2-3, with a tentative D call TRBD1 (5 bases). The CDR3 extends over 15 amino acids. Trimming pared 5 bases from V and 1 base from J, leaving 13 bases between. Germline V gives CDR1 SGHVS, CDR2 FNYEAQ. The CDR3 DNA reads TGTGCCAGCAGCCCAGGGTCTGCAGGCACAGATACGCAGTATTTT. Protein product: CASSPGSAGTDTQYF.

The chain has TRBV30 and TRBJ2-3, with D perhaps matching TRBD1 or TRBD2 (6 bases each). The ends were cut back, 1 base at V and 2 bases at J, with 19 bases in the middle. In germline, CDR1 is GTSNPN, CDR2 SVGIG (reference sequence). The CDR3 is made up of 17 amino acids. As DNA, the CDR3 is TGTGCCTGGAGTGGGGGCAGAGGGGGGCCCCTCACAGATACGCAGTATTTT. Its protein product is CAWSGGRGGPLTDTQYF.

This chain joins TRBV6-5 and TRBJ1-3; no definite D call. The CDR3 spans 15 residues. The germline CDR1 and CDR2 sequences are MNHEY and SVGAGI. Trimming stripped 2 bases from V and 0 bases from J, with 8 bases between. CDR3 DNA sequence: TGTGCCAGCAGTTACAACGGCCTCTCTGGAAACACCATATATTTT. It translates to CASSYNGLSGNTIYF.

The chain is built from TRBV27 and TRBJ2-7; no firm D call. CDR3 length: 13 residues. The V gene lost 5 bases and the J gene lost 3 bases, with 11 bases spanning the gap. The germline V gene has CDR1 MNHEY and CDR2 SMNVEV (reference sequence). CDR3 DNA sequence: TGTGCCAGCAGTACATCGACCAACTACGAGCAGTACTTC. Amino acids: CASSTSTNYEQYF.

The chain carries TRBV15 and TRBJ1-5; D gene ambiguous. V lost 7 bases and J lost 0, with 10 bases in between. CDR3 size: 14 residues. In germline, CDR1 is LNHNV, CDR2 YYDKDF (reference sequence). Written as DNA, the CDR3 is TGTGCCACCACACAGCTGTATAGCAATCAGCCCCAGCATTTT. As protein: CATTQLYSNQPQHF.

V gene TRBV9 combines with J gene TRBJ2-1; 14 nucleotides match TRBD2. The CDR3 extends over 18 amino acids. Germline V CDR1 and CDR2: SGDLS, YYNGEE. Losses at the gene ends were 4 bases for V and 2 bases for J; bases not matched to a gene: 8. The CDR3 spells CASSPRVTSGRAYNEQFF. DNA for the CDR3: TGTGCCAGCAGCCCTAGGGTGACTAGCGGGAGGGCCTACAATGAGCAGTTCTTC.

The V gene is TRBV5-1, the J gene TRBJ2-1; D is unresolved. V lost 0 bases and J lost 10, with 14 bases in between. Germline-derived CDR1 and CDR2 are SGHRS and YFSETQ. This CDR3 region has 14 residues. The CDR3 sequence is CASSLGYGLFEQFF. The CDR3, as DNA: TGCGCCAGCAGCTTGGGTTACGGTCTATTCGAGCAGTTCTTC.

The chain combines TRBV9 with TRBJ1-3; possibly TRBD1 for D (5 bases). Germline values: CDR1 SGDLS, CDR2 YYNGEE. The CDR3 extends over 16 amino acids. V lost 3 bases and J lost 3, with 16 bases in between. This CDR3 is CASSAKGSFSGNTIYF. The DNA of the CDR3 is TGTGCCAGCAGCGCGAAGGGGTCCTTTAGTGGAAACACCATATATTTT.

Remarks on this clone: Other DNA variants within this sample encode the same CDR3. The chain uses TRBV7-9 and TRBJ1-5; no reliable D call. CDR1 SEHNR and CDR2 FQNEAQ come from the germline V gene (reference sequence). This CDR3 region has 13 residues. Trimming took 1 base from V and 3 from J, leaving 4 bases between them. The chain's CDR3 is CASSLGTNQPQHF. In DNA form, the CDR3 reads TGTGCCAGCAGCTTAGGGACCAATCAGCCCCAGCATTTT.

Details on this clone: Other nucleotide sequences in the sample specify the same CDR3. J is TRBJ2-7 and V is TRBV7-3; a possible D gene is TRBD2 (7 bases). CDR1 is SGHTA and CDR2 is FQGTGA in the germline V gene. This CDR3 is 13 amino acids long. V was shortened by 5 bases and J by 4 bases, with 12 bases between the two germline ends. Here the CDR3 DNA reads TGTGCCAGCAGCCGAAAGGGGGGGTACGAGCAGTACTTC. The encoded protein is CASSRKGGYEQYF.

The V call is TRBV5-6, the J call TRBJ2-1, with D tentatively TRBD2 (6 bases). The V end was cut by 5 bases, the J end by 0 bases, with 12 bases between. From germline, CDR1 is SGHDT and CDR2 YYEEEE. This CDR3 spans 15 amino acids. CDR3 in DNA: TGTGCCAGCAGGACAGCGGGCAGCTCCTACAATGAGCAGTTCTTC. Amino acid sequence: CASRTAGSSYNEQFF.

The chain uses TRBV7-2 and TRBJ2-7; 7 nucleotides agree with TRBD1. There are 16 residues in the CDR3. The germline gives CDR1 SGHTA, CDR2 FQGNSA. The V gene end was trimmed by 1 base and the J gene end by 3 bases; junction bases not matched to a gene: 9. The CDR3: CASSLELGPGGYEQYF. In nucleotides, the CDR3 is TGTGCCAGCAGCTTAGAGTTGGGGCCAGGGGGCTACGAGCAGTACTTC.

In this sample, this clone turned up once. The rearrangement joins TRBV2 to TRBJ2-1; TRBD2 agrees at 14 bases. The CDR3 runs 15 residues. Germline CDR1 is SNHLY and CDR2 is FYNNEI. Trimming removed 6 bases from V and 7 bases from J; junction bases left unmatched: 5. CDR3 region: CASRRLAGGGNEQFF. The CDR3, as DNA: TGTGCCAGCAGAAGACTAGCGGGAGGGGGTAATGAGCAGTTCTTC. Using reference TRBV2 and TRBJ2-1 for the parts outside the CDR3, the full variable domain is EPEVTQTPSHQVTQMGQEVILRCVPISNHLYFYWYRQILGQKVEFLVSFYNNEISEKSEIFDDQFSVERPDGSNFTLKIRSTKLEDSAMYFCASRRLAGGGNEQFFGPGTRLTVL.

This clone has more than one count but fewer than ten. The genes are TRBV19 and TRBJ2-5; 12 bases are shared with TRBD1. The CDR3 has 17 amino acids. The junction had 11 bases not matched to a gene; V was cut back by 5 bases and J by 4 bases. CDR1 and CDR2 (germline): LNHDA, SQIVND (reference sequence). CDR3 in amino acids: CASSPRPGQGAGETQYF. The DNA of the CDR3 is TGTGCCAGTAGTCCACGACCGGGACAGGGGGCAGGAGAGACCCAGTACTTC. The variable domain in full, completed from reference TRBV19 and TRBJ2-5, reads DGGITQSPKYLFRKEGQNVTLSCEQNLNHDAMYWYRQDPGQGLRLIYYSQIVNDFQKGDIAEGYSVSREKKESFPLTVTSAQKNPTAFYLCASSPRPGQGAGETQYFGPGTRLLVL.

The V and J genes are TRBV9 and TRBJ2-5; D is ambiguous. The V end lost 3 bases, the J end lost 2 bases, and 11 bases lay between the germline ends. CDR1 and CDR2 from the germline V gene are SGDLS and YYNGEE. There are 14 residues in the CDR3. The CDR3 bases are TGTGCCAGCAGCGAGGGCGGACGGCAAGAGACCCAGTACTTC. It encodes CASSEGGRQETQYF.

The rearrangement uses TRBV14 and TRBJ1-1; no clear D. Trimming pared 11 bases from V and 1 base from J, leaving 14 bases between. Germline V CDR1 and CDR2: SGHDN, FVKESK. The CDR3 is 13 residues long. CDR3 coding DNA: TGTGCCTGCAAGCGTTCGGGGAACACTGAAGCTTTCTTT. Protein product: CACKRSGNTEAFF.

J is TRBJ2-7 and V is TRBV9; 9 bases agree with TRBD1. CDR3 length: 15 residues. The V segment lost 4 bases and the J segment 3 bases; nucleotides outside the gene matches: 8. Germline CDR1 SGDLS, CDR2 YYNGEE. The CDR3, as DNA: TGTGCCAGCAGCAAAACCGGGACAGGGTTCTACGAGCAGTACTTC. Translated, it gives CASSKTGTGFYEQYF.

The chain uses TRBV5-4 and TRBJ1-4; tentative D call: TRBD1 (6 bases). V lost 1 base to trimming and J lost 8 bases, with 15 bases between them. The CDR3 runs 15 residues. CDR1 and CDR2 (germline): SGHNT, YYREEE (reference sequence). The CDR3 region is CASSLSRGSEEKLFF. DNA for the CDR3: TGTGCCAGCAGCTTGAGTAGGGGGTCGGAGGAAAAACTGTTTTTT.

The V gene is TRBV19, the J gene TRBJ2-7; D is perhaps TRBD2 (6 bases). There are 14 residues in the CDR3. The V gene's germline CDR1 is LNHDA and CDR2 SQIVND (reference sequence). Trimming left V 6 bases short and J 7 bases short, with 19 bases between. The CDR3 sequence is CASSPRGLPREQYF. CDR3 coding DNA: TGTGCCAGTAGCCCGAGGGGACTTCCGAGGGAGCAGTACTTC.